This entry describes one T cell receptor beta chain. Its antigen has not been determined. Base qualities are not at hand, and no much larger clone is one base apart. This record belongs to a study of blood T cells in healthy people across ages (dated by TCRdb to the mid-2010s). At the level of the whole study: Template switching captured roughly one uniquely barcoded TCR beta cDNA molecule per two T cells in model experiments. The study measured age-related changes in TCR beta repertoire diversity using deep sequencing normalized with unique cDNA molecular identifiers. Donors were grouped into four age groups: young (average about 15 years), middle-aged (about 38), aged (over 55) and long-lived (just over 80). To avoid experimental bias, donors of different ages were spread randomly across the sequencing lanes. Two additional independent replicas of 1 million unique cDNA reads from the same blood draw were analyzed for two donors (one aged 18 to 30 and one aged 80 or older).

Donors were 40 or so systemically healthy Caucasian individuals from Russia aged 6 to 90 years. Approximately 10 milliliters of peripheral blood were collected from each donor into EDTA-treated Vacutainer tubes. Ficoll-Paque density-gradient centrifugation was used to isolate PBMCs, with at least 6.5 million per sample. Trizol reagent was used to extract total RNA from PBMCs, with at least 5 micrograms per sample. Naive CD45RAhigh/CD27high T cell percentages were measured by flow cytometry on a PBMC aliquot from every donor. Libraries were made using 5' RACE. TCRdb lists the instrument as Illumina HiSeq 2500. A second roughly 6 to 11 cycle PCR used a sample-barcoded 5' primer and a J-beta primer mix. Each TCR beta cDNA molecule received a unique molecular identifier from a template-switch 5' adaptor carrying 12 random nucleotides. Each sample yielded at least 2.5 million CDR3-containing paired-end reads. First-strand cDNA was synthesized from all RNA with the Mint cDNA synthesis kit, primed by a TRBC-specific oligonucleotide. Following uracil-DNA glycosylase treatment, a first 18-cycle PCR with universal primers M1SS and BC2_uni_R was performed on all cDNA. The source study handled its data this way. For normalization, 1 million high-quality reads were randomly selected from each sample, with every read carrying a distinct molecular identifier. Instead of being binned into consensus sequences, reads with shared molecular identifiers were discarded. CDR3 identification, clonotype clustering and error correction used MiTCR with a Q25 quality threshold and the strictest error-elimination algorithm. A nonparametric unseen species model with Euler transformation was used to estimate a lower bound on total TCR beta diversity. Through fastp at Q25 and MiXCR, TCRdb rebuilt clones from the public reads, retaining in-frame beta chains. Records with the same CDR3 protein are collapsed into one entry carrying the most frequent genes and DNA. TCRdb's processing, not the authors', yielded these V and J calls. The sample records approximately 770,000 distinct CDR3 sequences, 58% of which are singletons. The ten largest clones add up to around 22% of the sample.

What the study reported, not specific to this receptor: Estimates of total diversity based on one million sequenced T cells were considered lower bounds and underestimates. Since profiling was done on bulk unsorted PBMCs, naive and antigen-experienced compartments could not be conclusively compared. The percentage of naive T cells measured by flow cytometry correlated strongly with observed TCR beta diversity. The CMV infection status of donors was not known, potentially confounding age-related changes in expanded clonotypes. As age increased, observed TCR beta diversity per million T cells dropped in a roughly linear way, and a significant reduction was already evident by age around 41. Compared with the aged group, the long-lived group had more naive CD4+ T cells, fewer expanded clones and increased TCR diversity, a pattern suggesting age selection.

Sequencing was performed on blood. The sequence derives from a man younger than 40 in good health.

CDR3 region: CASRADRYNEQFF. The base sequence is TGCGCCAGCAGGGCCGACCGATACAATGAGCAGTTCTTC. The chain is made from TRBV4-1 and TRBJ2-1; no D gene call is confident. The CDR3 sequence holds 13 residues, the cysteine and phenylalanine included. Of all the DNA, just the CDR3 is kept, 39 bases in frame from base 1. The germline V gene gives CDR1 as MGHRA and CDR2 as YSYEKL. A distance of 10 bases separates the germline ends of V and J, which lose 6 bases and 4 bases respectively.